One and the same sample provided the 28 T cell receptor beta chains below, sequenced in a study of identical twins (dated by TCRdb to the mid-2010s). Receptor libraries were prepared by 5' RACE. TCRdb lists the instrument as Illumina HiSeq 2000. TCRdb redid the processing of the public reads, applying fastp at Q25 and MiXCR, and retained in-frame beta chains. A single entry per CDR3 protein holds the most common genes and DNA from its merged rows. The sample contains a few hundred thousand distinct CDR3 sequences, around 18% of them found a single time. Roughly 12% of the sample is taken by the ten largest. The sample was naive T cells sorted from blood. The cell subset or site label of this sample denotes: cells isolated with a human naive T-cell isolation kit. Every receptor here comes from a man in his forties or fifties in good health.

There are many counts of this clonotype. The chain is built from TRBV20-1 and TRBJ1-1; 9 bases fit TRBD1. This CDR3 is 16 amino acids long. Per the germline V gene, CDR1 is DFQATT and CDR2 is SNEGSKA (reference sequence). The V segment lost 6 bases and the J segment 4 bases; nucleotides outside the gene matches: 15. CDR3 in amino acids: CSAPPTGGLGGTEAFF. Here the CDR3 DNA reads TGCAGTGCCCCCCCTACAGGGGGCCTTGGGGGCACTGAAGCTTTCTTT.

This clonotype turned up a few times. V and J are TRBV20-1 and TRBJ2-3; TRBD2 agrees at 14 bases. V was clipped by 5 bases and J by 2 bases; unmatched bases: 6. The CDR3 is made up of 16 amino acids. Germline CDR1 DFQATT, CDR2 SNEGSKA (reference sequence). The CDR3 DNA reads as TGCAGTGCTTTCCGACTAGCGGGAGGGGTCACAGATACGCAGTATTTT. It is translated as CSAFRLAGGVTDTQYF.

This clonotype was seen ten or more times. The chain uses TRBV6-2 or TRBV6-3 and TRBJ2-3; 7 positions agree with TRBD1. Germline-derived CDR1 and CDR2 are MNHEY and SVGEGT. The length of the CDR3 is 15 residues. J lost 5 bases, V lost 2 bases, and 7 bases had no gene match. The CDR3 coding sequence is TGTGCCAGCAGTTACCTCGACAGGGACCAAGATACGCAGTATTTT. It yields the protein CASSYLDRDQDTQYF.

Here the CDR3 DNA reads TGTGCCAGCAGTTACTCACCAATGTCTAGGAAACTGTTTTTT. Protein product: CASSYSPMSRKLFF. The chain uses TRBV6-5 and TRBJ1-4, with no clear D. The CDR3 has 14 amino acids. V was shortened by 0 bases and J by 11 bases, with 13 bases between the two germline ends. The germline V gene has CDR1 MNHEY and CDR2 SVGAGI.

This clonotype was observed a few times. The CDR3 is CATRPGQGTYNEQFF. DNA for the CDR3: TGTGCCACCAGACCGGGACAGGGAACCTACAATGAGCAGTTCTTC. The chain links TRBV24-1 to TRBJ2-1, with 9 bases lining up with TRBD1. There are 15 residues in the CDR3. Unmatched junction bases numbered 5, after V lost 7 bases and J lost 2 bases. Germline values: CDR1 KGHDR, CDR2 SFDVKD.

DNA for the CDR3: TGTGCCAGCAGCCCCCAAAATGACGAGCAGTACTTC. Encoded protein: CASSPQNDEQYF. The chain recombines TRBV9 with TRBJ2-7; D gene uncertain. The CDR3 length is 12 residues. CDR1 SGDLS and CDR2 YYNGEE come from the germline V gene. V lost 4 bases, J lost 5 bases, and 10 bases lay in between.

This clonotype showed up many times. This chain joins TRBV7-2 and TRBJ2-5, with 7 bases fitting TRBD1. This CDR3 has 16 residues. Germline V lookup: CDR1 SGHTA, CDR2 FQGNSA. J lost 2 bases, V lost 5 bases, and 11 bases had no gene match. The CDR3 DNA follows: TGTGCCAGCAGCGTGGGAATTACAGGGGTTCAAGAGACCCAGTACTTC. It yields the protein CASSVGITGVQETQYF.

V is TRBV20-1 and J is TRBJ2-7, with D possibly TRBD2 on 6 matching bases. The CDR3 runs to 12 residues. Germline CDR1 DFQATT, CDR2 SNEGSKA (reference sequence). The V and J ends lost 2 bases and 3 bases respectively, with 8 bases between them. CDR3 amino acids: CSARSGDYEQYF. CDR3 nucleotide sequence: TGCAGTGCTAGATCGGGGGACTACGAGCAGTACTTC.

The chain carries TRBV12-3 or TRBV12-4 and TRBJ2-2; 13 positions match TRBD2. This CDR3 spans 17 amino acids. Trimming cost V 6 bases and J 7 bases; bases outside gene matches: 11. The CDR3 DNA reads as TGTGCCAGCAGATCTGGACTAGCGGGAGTCCGAGTCGGGGAGCTGTTTTTT. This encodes CASRSGLAGVRVGELFF.

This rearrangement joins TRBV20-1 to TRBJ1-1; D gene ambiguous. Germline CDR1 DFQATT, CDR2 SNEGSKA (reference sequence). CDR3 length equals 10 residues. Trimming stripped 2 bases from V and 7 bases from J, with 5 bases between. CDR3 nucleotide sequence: TGCAGTGCTAGAACCCTTGAAGCTTTCTTT. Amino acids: CSARTLEAFF.

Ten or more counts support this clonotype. CDR3 DNA: TGTGCCAGCAGCGTAGCGGGATTCTACAATGAGCAGTTCTTC. Translation gives CASSVAGFYNEQFF. The chain joins TRBV6-2 or TRBV6-3 to TRBJ2-1; TRBD2 matches 8 bases. CDR1 is MNHEY and CDR2 is SVGEGT in the germline V gene. Trimming cost V 6 bases and J 3 bases; bases outside gene matches: 4. This CDR3 contains 14 residues.

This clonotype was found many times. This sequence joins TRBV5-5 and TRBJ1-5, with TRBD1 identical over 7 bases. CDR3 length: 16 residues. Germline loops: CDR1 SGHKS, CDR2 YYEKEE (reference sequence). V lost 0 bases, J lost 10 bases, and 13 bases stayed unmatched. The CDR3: CASSLVAGGTGFPQHF. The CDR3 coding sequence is TGTGCCAGCAGCTTGGTGGCAGGGGGGACTGGTTTCCCCCAGCATTTT.

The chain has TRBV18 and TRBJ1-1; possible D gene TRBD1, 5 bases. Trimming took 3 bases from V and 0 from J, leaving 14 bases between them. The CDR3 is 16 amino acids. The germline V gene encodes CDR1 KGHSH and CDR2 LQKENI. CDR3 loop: CASSPNGGRVNTEAFF. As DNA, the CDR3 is TGTGCCAGCTCACCGAATGGGGGTAGGGTGAACACTGAAGCTTTCTTT.

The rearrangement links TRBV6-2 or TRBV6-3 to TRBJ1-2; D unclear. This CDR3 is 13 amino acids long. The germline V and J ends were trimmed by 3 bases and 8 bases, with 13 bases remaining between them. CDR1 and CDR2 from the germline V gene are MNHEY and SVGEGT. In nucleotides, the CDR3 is TGTGCCAGCAGTTATTTACCATTTGTGGGCTACACCTTC. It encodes CASSYLPFVGYTF.

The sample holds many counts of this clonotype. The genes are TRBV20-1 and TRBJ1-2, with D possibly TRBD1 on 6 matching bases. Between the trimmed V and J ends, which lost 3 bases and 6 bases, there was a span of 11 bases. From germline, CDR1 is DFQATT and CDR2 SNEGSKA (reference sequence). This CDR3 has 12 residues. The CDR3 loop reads CSARPQGHGYTF. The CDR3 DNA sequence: TGCAGTGCTAGGCCACAGGGACATGGCTACACCTTC.

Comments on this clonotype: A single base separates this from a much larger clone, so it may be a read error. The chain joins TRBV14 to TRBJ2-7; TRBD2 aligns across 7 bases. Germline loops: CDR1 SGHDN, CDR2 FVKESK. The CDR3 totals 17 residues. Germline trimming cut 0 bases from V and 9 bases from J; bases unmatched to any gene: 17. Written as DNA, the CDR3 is TGTGCCAGCAGCCAAGATTTTACGGTAGCGGGCGCCGCAGGGCAGTACTTC. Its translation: CASSQDFTVAGAAGQYF.

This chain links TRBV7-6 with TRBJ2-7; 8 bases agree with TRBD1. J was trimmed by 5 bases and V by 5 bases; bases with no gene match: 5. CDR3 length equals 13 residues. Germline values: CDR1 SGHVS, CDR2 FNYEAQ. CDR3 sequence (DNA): TGTGCCAGCAGCGCACGGACAGGGAACGAGCAGTACTTC. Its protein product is CASSARTGNEQYF.

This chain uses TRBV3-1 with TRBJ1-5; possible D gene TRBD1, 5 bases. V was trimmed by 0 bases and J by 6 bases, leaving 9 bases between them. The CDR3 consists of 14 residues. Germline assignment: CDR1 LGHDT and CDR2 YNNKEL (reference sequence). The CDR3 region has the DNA TGTGCCAGCAGCCAAGACAGGGCCGCTCAGCCCCAGCATTTT. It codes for CASSQDRAAQPQHF. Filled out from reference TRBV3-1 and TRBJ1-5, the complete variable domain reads DTAVSQTPKYLVTQMGNDKSIKCEQNLGHDTMYWYKQDSKKFLKIMFSYNNKELIINETVPNRFSPKSPDKAHLNLHINSLELGDSAVYFCASSQDRAAQPQHFGDGTRLSIL.

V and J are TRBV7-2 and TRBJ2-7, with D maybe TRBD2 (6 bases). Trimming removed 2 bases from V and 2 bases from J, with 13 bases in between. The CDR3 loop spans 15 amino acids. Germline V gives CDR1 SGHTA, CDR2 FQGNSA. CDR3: CASSLISGQTYEQYF. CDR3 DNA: TGTGCCAGCAGCTTAATCAGCGGGCAAACCTACGAGCAGTACTTC. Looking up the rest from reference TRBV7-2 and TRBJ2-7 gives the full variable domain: GAGVSQSPSNKVTEKGKDVELRCDPISGHTALYWYRQSLGQGLEFLIYFQGNSAPDKSGLPSDRFSAERTGGSVSTLTIQRTQQEDSAVYLCASSLISGQTYEQYFGPGTRLTVT.

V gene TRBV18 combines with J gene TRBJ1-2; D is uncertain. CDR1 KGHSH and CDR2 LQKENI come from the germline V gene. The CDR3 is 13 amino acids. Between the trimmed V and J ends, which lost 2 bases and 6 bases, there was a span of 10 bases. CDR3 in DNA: TGTGCCAGCTCACCAAGATACGGGGATGGCTACACCTTC. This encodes CASSPRYGDGYTF.

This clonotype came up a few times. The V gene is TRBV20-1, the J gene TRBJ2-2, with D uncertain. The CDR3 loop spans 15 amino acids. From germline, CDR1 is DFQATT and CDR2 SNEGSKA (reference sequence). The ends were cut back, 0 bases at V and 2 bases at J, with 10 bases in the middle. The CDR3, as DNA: TGCAGTGCTAGAGATCTGGGCACTAACACCGGGGAGCTGTTTTTT. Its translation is CSARDLGTNTGELFF.

This chain's CDR3 is CASNQDREARAFF. CDR3 nucleotides: TGTGCCAGCAACCAAGACAGGGAGGCACGCGCTTTCTTT. The chain carries TRBV2 and TRBJ1-1; 7 bases are a match to TRBD1. The CDR3 has 13 amino acids. The V gene end was trimmed by 7 bases and the J gene end by 11 bases; junction bases not matched to a gene: 13. Germline CDR1 is SNHLY and CDR2 is FYNNEI.

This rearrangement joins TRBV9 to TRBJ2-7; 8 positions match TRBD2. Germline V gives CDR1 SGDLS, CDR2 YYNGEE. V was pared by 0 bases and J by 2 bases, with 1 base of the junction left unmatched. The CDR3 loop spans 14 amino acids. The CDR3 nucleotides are TGTGCCAGCAGCGTAGCGGGAGGGCCCTACGAGCAGTACTTC. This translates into CASSVAGGPYEQYF.

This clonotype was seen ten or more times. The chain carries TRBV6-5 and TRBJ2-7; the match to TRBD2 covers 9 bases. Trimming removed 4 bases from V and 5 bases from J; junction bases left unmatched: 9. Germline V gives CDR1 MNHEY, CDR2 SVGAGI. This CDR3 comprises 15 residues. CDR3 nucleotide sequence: TGTGCCAGCAGTTCCACCCTAGCGGGATATGACGAGCAGTACTTC. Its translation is CASSSTLAGYDEQYF.

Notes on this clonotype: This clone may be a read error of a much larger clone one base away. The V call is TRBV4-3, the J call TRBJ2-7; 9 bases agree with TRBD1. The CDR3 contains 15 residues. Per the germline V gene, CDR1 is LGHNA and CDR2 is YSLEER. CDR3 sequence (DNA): TGCGCCGGCAGCCAAGATCACAGGGGGCCCTACGAGCAGTACTTC. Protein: CAGSQDHRGPYEQYF.

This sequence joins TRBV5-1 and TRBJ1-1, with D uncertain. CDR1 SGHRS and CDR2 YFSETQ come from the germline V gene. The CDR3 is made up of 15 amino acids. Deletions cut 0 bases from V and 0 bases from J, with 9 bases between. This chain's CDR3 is CASSLALFLNTEAFF. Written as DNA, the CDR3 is TGCGCCAGCAGCTTGGCCCTATTCCTGAACACTGAAGCTTTCTTT.

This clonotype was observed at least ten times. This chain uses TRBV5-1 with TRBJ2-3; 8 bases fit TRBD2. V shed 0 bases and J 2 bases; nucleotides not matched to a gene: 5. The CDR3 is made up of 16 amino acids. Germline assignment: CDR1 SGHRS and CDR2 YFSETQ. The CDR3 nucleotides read TGCGCCAGCAGCTTGGCCACTAGCGGAATCACAGATACGCAGTATTTT. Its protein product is CASSLATSGITDTQYF.

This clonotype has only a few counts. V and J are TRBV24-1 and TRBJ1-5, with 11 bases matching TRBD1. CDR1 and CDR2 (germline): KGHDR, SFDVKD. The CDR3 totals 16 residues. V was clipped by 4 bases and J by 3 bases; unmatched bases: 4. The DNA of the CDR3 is TGTGCCACCAGTGACCGGGACAGGGGGGTCAATCAGCCCCAGCATTTT. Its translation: CATSDRDRGVNQPQHF.